This T cell receptor beta chain was sequenced in a study of shared clonotypes between healthy human individuals. The CDR3 has 17 amino acids. Germline V gene lookup returns CDR1 SGHDT and CDR2 YYEEEE. Trimming took off 2 bases at V and 4 bases at J, with 18 bases between the two ends. TCRdb keeps only in-frame clones here, not all; method: immunoSEQ multiplex PCR. This sample has roughly 2 million clones, with about 94% found just once. Source material: naive CD4+ T cells sorted from blood. Indicated subset: CD45RA+ positively selected. The receptor comes from a man between 18 and 29 years old in good health. The chain combines TRBV5-6 with TRBJ2-2; D uncertain. The CDR3 nucleotides are TGTGCCAGCAGCTTCTACCGGACGAAGCCGGGCACCGGGGAGCTGTTTTTT. This translates into CASSFYRTKPGTGELFF.